This T cell receptor (beta chain) is from a study of cytomegalovirus exposure and HLA in healthy donors. The PCR used 60 Vbeta and 13 Jbeta primers. Some clones are missing from TCRdb's copy, which holds only in-frame ones; the method was immunoSEQ multiplex PCR. There are 100,000 to 150,000 clones in the sample; 73% occur only once, and approximately 2.1% lies in the top ten. The sequence came from a woman aged 40 to 50 in good health and CMV-seropositive. The sequencing sample was made of PBMCs.

The CDR3 loop is CAWRTMGQLNEKLFF. In DNA, the CDR3 is TGTGCCTGGAGGACCATGGGACAGCTCAATGAAAAACTGTTTTTT. The J gene is TRBJ1-4, the V gene TRBV30; 7 bases map to TRBD1. V lost 3 bases and J lost 5; bases outside the gene matches: 9. The CDR3 is 15 residues long. The V gene's germline CDR1 is GTSNPN and CDR2 SVGIG (reference sequence).